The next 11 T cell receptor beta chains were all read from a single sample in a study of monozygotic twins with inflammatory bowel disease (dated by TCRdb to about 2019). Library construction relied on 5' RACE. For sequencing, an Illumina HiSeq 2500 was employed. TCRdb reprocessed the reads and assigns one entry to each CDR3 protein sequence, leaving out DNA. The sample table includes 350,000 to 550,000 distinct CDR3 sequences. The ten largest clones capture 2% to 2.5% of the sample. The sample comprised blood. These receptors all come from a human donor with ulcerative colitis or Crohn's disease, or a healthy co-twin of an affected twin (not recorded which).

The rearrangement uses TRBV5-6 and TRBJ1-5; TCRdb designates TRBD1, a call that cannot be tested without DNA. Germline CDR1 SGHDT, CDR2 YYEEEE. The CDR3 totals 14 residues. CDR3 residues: CASSRDASNQPQHF.

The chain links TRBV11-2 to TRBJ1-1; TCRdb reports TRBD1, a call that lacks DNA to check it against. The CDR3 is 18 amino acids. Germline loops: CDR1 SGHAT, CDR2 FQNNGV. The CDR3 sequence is CASSLRGTGGGEGAEAFF.

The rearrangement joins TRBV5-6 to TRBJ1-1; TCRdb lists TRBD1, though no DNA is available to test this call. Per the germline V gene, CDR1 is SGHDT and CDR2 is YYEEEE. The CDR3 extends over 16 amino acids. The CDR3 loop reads CASSLLTGTGFTEAFF. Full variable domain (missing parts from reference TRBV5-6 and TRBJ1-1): DAGVTQSPTHLIKTRGQQVTLRCSPKSGHDTVSWYQQALGQGPQFIFQYYEEEERQRGNFPDRFSGHQFPNYSSELNVNALLLGDSALYLCASSLLTGTGFTEAFFGQGTRLTVV.

The CDR3 reads CASSPTSGDWGYTF. The genes are TRBV18 and TRBJ1-2; there is no DNA to check the TCRdb D call of TRBD1. Germline CDR1 KGHSH, CDR2 LQKENI. The CDR3 is 14 amino acids.

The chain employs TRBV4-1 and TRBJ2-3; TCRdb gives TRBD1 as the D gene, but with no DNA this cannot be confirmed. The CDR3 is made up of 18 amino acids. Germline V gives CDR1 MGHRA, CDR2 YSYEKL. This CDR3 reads CASSQGPPGQFFTDTQYF.

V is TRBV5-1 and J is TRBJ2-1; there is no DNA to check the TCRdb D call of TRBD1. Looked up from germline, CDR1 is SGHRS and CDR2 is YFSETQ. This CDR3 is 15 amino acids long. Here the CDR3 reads CASSLVRGGHNEQFF.

CDR3 sequence reads: CASSPTGAHEQYF. The chain couples TRBV28 to TRBJ2-7. Germline CDR1 is MDHEN and CDR2 is SYDVKM. The CDR3 spans 13 residues. Supplemented by reference TRBV28 and TRBJ2-7, the full variable domain reads DVKVTQSSRYLVKRTGEKVFLECVQDMDHENMFWYRQDPGLGLRLIYFSYDVKMKEKGDIPEGYSVSREKKERFSLILESASTNQTSMYLCASSPTGAHEQYFGPGTRLTVT.

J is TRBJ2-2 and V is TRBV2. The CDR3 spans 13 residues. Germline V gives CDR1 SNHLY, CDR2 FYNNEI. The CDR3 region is CASRREGTGELFF.

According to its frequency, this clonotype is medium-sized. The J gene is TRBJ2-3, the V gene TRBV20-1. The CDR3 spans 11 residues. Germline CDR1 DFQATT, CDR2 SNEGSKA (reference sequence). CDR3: CSAPLGDTQYF.

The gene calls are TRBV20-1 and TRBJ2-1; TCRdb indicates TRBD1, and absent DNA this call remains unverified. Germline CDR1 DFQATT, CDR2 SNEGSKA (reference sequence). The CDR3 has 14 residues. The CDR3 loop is CSARAIGTSNEQFF.

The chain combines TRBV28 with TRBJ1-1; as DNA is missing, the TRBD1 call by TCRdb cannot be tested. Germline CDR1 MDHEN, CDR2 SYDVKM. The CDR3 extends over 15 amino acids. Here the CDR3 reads CASSFLGTGNTEAFF.